The rows below give T cell receptor beta chains drawn from one sample of a study of T-cell reconstitution after alpha-beta-depleted transplantation in children. TCRdb reanalysed the PCR reads using MiXCR and keeps one entry per CDR3 protein. The sample records about 15,000 distinct CDR3 sequences, around 5.8% being singletons. The sequencing here drew on PBMCs, taken before TCRalphabeta/CD19-depleted stem cell transplant. These receptors were collected from a boy younger than 18 with acute lymphoblastic leukemia, due to receive a stem cell transplant. CDR3s include the opening cysteine and the closing phenylalanine or tryptophan. The order of the fields is V gene, clone size, D gene, J gene, CDR3 DNA, CDR3 protein. D genes are given only for firm matches. The size of a clone is reported for some rows only, either as once, few or many, or as a class for expanded clones.

v_gene: TRBV5-1
abundance: many
d_gene: -
j_gene: TRBJ1-2
CDR3nt: TGCGCCAGCAGCTCGGCCCCCGGCTGGGGCGACTATGGCTACACCTTC
CDR3aa: CASSSAPGWGDYGYTF

v_gene: TRBV10-3
abundance: many
d_gene: TRBD2
j_gene: TRBJ2-3
CDR3nt: TGTGCCATCAGTGGGGCTAGCGGGGGACTGATGGATACGCAGTATTTT
CDR3aa: CAISGASGGLMDTQYF

v_gene: TRBV7-3
abundance: -
d_gene: -
j_gene: TRBJ2-3
CDR3nt: TGTGCCAGCAGCTTAGGCCCAGGGCAAGGGGATACGCAGTATTTT
CDR3aa: CASSLGPGQGDTQYF

v_gene: TRBV10-3
abundance: many
d_gene: -
j_gene: TRBJ2-5
CDR3nt: TGTGCCATCAGTGAGCCCGACAGCCACGGGGAGACCCAGTACTTC
CDR3aa: CAISEPDSHGETQYF

v_gene: TRBV5-1
abundance: many
d_gene: TRBD1
j_gene: TRBJ1-1
CDR3nt: TGCGCCAGCAGCTTTTCTAGCACAGGGGGCGCAGCTTTCTTT
CDR3aa: CASSFSSTGGAAFF

v_gene: TRBV4-2
abundance: many
d_gene: -
j_gene: TRBJ2-1
CDR3nt: TGTGCCAGCAGCCAAGGGGTTAGGTACAGATCTGACAATGAGCAGTTCTTC
CDR3aa: CASSQGVRYRSDNEQFF

v_gene: TRBV7-2
abundance: many
d_gene: -
j_gene: TRBJ2-5
CDR3nt: TGTGCCAGCAGCACCACCGTTGGGTTGGAGACCCAGTACTTC
CDR3aa: CASSTTVGLETQYF

v_gene: TRBV11-2
abundance: medium-sized
d_gene: TRBD1
j_gene: TRBJ1-2
CDR3nt: TGTGCCAGCAGCCCAGGGGGCACTGGCAACTATGGCTACACCTTC
CDR3aa: CASSPGGTGNYGYTF

v_gene: TRBV18
abundance: many
d_gene: TRBD2
j_gene: TRBJ2-2
CDR3nt: TGTGCCAGCTCACCAGATGGGAGGGGCTCGAACACCGGGGAGCTGTTTTTT
CDR3aa: CASSPDGRGSNTGELFF

v_gene: TRBV4-2
abundance: many
d_gene: -
j_gene: TRBJ2-3
CDR3nt: TGTGCCAGCAGCCAAGAAGGGGACCCCCTGGGGGATACGCAGTATTTT
CDR3aa: CASSQEGDPLGDTQYF

v_gene: TRBV12-3/TRBV12-4
abundance: medium-sized
d_gene: -
j_gene: TRBJ1-5
CDR3nt: TGTGCCAGCAGTGTACAAGGAGTTCAGCCCCAGCATTTT
CDR3aa: CASSVQGVQPQHF

v_gene: TRBV20-1
abundance: many
d_gene: TRBD1
j_gene: TRBJ1-2
CDR3nt: TGCAGTGCTATCAGACAGGGGAAGCTAGATGGCTACACCTTC
CDR3aa: CSAIRQGKLDGYTF

v_gene: TRBV11-3
abundance: many
d_gene: -
j_gene: TRBJ2-1
CDR3nt: TGTGCCAGCAGCTTAGAGGTAGCGGTAAACAATGAGCAGTTCTTC
CDR3aa: CASSLEVAVNNEQFF

v_gene: TRBV29-1
abundance: many
d_gene: -
j_gene: TRBJ2-3
CDR3nt: TGCAGCGTTGCTAGGGGAAGTAGCACAGATACGCAGTATTTT
CDR3aa: CSVARGSSTDTQYF

v_gene: TRBV7-9
abundance: many
d_gene: TRBD1
j_gene: TRBJ2-7
CDR3nt: TGTGCCAGCAGCGTTCCGGGACAGGGATCCTACGAGCAGTACTTC
CDR3aa: CASSVPGQGSYEQYF

v_gene: TRBV13
abundance: many
d_gene: -
j_gene: TRBJ2-1
CDR3nt: TGTGCCAGCAGCTTAGTTAGCGGTAACAATGAGCAGTTCTTC
CDR3aa: CASSLVSGNNEQFF

v_gene: TRBV6-5
abundance: medium-sized
d_gene: TRBD1
j_gene: TRBJ1-1
CDR3nt: TGTGCCAGCAGTAGGGGACAGGGAGTAGCGTACACTGAAGCTTTCTTT
CDR3aa: CASSRGQGVAYTEAFF

v_gene: TRBV4-2
abundance: many
d_gene: TRBD1
j_gene: TRBJ2-2
CDR3nt: TGTGCCAGCAGCCAGCTACCCGGGACAGGGTTAAACACCGGGGAGCTGTTTTTT
CDR3aa: CASSQLPGTGLNTGELFF

v_gene: TRBV7-6
abundance: many
d_gene: -
j_gene: TRBJ2-5
CDR3nt: TGTGCCAGCAGCTTCCCCCCGGAGGAGACCCAGTACTTC
CDR3aa: CASSFPPEETQYF

v_gene: TRBV7-2
abundance: medium-sized
d_gene: -
j_gene: TRBJ2-5
CDR3nt: TGTGCCAGCAGCTTAGACAGGGAAGAGACCCAGTACTTC
CDR3aa: CASSLDREETQYF

v_gene: TRBV28
abundance: many
d_gene: -
j_gene: TRBJ2-7
CDR3nt: TGTGCCAGCAGTCCCCGAGCCCGCTACGAGCAGTACTTC
CDR3aa: CASSPRARYEQYF

v_gene: TRBV20-1
abundance: many
d_gene: -
j_gene: TRBJ1-2
CDR3nt: TGCAGTGCTAGGGGCAGGGGAGATGGCTACACCTTC
CDR3aa: CSARGRGDGYTF

v_gene: TRBV10-1
abundance: many
d_gene: TRBD1
j_gene: TRBJ2-2
CDR3nt: TGCGCCAGCAGTGGGGACAGAACCACCGGGGAGCTGTTTTTT
CDR3aa: CASSGDRTTGELFF

v_gene: TRBV5-1
abundance: many
d_gene: -
j_gene: TRBJ1-6
CDR3nt: TGCGCCAGCGGCTGGGGCCGGCAGAGCCTAAATTCACCCCTCCACTTT
CDR3aa: CASGWGRQSLNSPLHF

v_gene: TRBV9
abundance: many
d_gene: -
j_gene: TRBJ2-3
CDR3nt: TGTGCCAGCAGCGTAGGGGGGTACCCTGGGGATACGCAGTATTTT
CDR3aa: CASSVGGYPGDTQYF